Reported below is one T cell receptor beta chain. The antigen remains undetermined. A clone one base away is much larger, so this may be a read error. TCRdb redid the calling of the 5' RACE reads with MiXCR, one entry per CDR3 protein. This table holds about 57,000 distinct CDR3 sequences, 6.5% to 9% found once. CDR1 is SGDLS, CDR2 YYNGEE, per germline. The CDR3 consists of 13 residues. The sample comes from a study of T cells after yellow fever vaccination. Broader study findings: The presence of abundant clonotypes contaminating from the bulk population was possible in FACS-sorted repertoires. Booster sampling recovered most clones from primary vaccination (96% CD4, around 88% CD8). Some clonotypes, a small share, were shared between CD4 and CD8 compartments. Peak timing came faster in the weaker secondary response, day 5 versus 15.

The sequence was obtained from a man in his thirties or forties who received the YFV17D yellow fever vaccine. The chain uses TRBV9 and TRBJ2-1, with D unresolved. The input for sequencing was CD8+ T cells sorted from PBMCs, taken 15 days after the yellow fever booster vaccination. DNA of the CDR3: TGTGCCGGCAGCACGAGCTTGCGGAATGAGCAGTTCTTC. This sequence encodes CAGSTSLRNEQFF.